These T cell receptor beta chains were read from a single sample in a study of Ad26.COV2.S vaccination and SARS-CoV-2 variants. TCRdb keeps only in-frame clones here, not all; method: immunoSEQ multiplex PCR. The sample contains some 320,000 clones, 86% of which appear only once. Specimen: peripheral blood, collected in a trial of Ad26.COV2.S vaccine versus placebo. The receptors were gathered from a person aged 18 to 65 who received the Ad26.COV2.S COVID-19 vaccine or a placebo. Both conserved end residues are part of each CDR3.

v_call	cdr3_aa
TRBV6-5	CASSSGRGLEQYF
TRBV5-1	CASSLGGGEDIQYF
TRBV28	CASSLSASGAEGYTF
TRBV6-1	CASSDSGGRYEQYF
TRBV19	CASTGLGTEAFF
TRBV5-4	CASSHQGLDEQYF
TRBV7-9	CASSLEIKGGLNTEAFF
TRBV2	CASRPQGADFYEQYF
TRBV7-2	CASSLYPNSNQPQHF
TRBV20-1	CSAMEDNEQFF
TRBV6-6	CASTLGVSLYEQYF
TRBV15	CATSSAGQGKAPLHF
TRBV7-9	CASSLEGANSNQPQHF
TRBV5-1	CASSYAGPGTDTQYF
TRBV7-8	CASSVTSGTGELFF
TRBV5-4	CASSLTSDEKLFF
TRBV19	CASSKVLSMNTEAFF
TRBV30	CAWNLGGSPYEQYF
TRBV6-5	CASSPTDLNTEAFF
TRBV18	CASSPPSGQGYEQYF
TRBV25-1	CASSEGGVRDRSQPQHF
TRBV7-2	CASSLFRARGNEQFF
TRBV6-6	CASSFTRDKGTEAFF
TRBV30	CAWSVRAGAYEQYF
TRBV5-1	CASSFGGQANTEAFF
TRBV27	CASSTYKTPLHF
TRBV12-2	CASRSNGTGETEAFF
TRBV5-1	CASSLDGTGKETQYF
TRBV18	CASSPGSSGLAQYF
TRBV29-1	CSVGQGVRTEAFF
TRBV9	CASSQGQSSYNEQFF